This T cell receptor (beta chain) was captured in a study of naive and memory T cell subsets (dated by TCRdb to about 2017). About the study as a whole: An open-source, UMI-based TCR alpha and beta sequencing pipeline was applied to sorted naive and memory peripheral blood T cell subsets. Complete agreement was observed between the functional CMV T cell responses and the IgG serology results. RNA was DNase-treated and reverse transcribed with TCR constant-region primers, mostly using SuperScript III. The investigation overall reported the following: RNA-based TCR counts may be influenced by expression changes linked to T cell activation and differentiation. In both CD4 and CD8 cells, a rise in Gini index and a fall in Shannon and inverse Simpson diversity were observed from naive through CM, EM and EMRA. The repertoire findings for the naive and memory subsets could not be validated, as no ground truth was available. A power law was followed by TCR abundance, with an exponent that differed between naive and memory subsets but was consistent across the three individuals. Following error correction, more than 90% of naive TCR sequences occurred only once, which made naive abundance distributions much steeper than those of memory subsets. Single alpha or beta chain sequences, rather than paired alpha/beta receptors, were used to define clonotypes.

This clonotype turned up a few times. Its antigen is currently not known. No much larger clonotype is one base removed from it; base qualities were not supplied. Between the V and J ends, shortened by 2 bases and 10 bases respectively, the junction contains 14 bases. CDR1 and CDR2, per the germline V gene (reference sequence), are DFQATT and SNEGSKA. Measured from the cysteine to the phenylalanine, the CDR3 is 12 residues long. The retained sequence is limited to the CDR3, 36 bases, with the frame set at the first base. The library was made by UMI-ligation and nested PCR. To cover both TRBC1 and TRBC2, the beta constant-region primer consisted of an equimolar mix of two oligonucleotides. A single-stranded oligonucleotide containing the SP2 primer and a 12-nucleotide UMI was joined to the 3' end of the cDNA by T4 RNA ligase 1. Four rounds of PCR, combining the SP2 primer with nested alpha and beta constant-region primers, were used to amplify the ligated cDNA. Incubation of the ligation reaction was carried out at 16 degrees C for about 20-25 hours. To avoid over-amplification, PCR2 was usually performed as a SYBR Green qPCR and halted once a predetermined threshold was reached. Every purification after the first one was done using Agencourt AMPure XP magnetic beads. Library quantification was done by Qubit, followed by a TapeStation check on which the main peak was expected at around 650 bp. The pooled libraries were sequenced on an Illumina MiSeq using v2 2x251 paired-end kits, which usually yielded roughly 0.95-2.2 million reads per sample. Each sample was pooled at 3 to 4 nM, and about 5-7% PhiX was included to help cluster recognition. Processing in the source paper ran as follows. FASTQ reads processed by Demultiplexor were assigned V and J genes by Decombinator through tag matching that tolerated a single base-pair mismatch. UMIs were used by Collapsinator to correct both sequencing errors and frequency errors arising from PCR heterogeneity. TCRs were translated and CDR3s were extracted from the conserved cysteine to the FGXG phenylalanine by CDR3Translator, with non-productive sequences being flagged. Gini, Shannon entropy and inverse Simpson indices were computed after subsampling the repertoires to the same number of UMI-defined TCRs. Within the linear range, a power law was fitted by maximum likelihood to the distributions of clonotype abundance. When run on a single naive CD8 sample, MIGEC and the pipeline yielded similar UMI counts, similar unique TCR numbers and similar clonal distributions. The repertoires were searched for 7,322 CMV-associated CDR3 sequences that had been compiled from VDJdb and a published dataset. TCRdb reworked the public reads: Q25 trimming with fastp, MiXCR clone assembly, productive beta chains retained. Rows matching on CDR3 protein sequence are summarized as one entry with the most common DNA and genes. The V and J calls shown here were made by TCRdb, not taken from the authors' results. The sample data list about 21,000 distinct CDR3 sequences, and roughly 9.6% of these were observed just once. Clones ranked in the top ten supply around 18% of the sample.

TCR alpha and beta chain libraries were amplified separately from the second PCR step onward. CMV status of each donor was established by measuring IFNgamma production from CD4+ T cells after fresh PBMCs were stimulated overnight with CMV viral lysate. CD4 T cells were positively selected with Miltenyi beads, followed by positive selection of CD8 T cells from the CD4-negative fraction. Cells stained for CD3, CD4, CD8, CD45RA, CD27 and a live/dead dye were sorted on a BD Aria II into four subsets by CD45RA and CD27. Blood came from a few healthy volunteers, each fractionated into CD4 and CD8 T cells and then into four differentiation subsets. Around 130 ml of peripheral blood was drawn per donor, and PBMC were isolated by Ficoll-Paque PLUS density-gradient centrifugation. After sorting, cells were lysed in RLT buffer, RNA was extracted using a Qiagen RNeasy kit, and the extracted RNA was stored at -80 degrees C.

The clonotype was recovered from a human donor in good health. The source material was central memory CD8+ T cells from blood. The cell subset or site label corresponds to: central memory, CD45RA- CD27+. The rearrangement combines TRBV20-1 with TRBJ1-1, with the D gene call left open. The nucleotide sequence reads TGCAGTGCTAGATTGGCGAGGGAGGGAGCTTTCTTT. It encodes CSARLAREGAFF.